The present T cell receptor (beta chain) was sequenced within a study of blood T cell repertoires in COVID-19. In the study overall: The United States, Italy and Spain provided the acute and convalescent COVID-19 samples. Nucleic acid was either cDNA or gDNA, and it came from T cells, B-cell-depleted T cells, or PBMCs.

This clone was found once. CDR3 length: 16 residues. The V gene lost 4 bases and the J gene lost 3 bases, with 19 bases spanning the gap. Per germline, CDR1 SGHNT and CDR2 YYREEE (reference sequence). Authors' methods: Amplification of reference gene primers was used by the study to estimate nucleated cell counts. Using immunoSEQ multiplex PCR, the repertoire was profiled, and TCRdb retains in-frame clones only, with some absent. For V, J and clone size, that table is used; D and trimming come from the DNA. Of a few hundred thousand clones detected, over 75% appear once; the ten largest clones hold approximately 9%.

This chain links TRBV5-4 with TRBJ1-1; D unresolved. Sequenced sample: peripheral blood. The receptor comes from a human donor in a cohort sampled during active COVID-19. The CDR3 DNA is TGTGCCAGCAGCCACTTGAACGGTTACGCCGACACTGAAGCTTTCTTT. Translating gives CASSHLNGYADTEAFF.